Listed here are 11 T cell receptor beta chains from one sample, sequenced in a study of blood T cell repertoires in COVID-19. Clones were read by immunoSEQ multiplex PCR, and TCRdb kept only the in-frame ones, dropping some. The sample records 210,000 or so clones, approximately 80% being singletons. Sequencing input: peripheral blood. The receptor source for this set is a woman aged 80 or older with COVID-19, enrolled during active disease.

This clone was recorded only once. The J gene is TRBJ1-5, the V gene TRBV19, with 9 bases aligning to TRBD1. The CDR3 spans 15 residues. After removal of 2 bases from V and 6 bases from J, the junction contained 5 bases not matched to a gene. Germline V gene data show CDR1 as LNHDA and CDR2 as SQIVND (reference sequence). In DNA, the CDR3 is TGTGCCAGTAGTATAATGGACAGGGGTGGTCAGCCCCAGCATTTT. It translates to CASSIMDRGGQPQHF.

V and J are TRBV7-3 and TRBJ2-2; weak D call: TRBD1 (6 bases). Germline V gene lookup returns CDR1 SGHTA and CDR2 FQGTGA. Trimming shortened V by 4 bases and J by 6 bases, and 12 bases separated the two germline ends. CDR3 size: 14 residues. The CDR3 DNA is TGTGCCAGCAGCTCACGCGCAGGGGCCGGGGAGCTGTTTTTT. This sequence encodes CASSSRAGAGELFF. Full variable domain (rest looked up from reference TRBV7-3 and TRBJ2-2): GAGVSQTPSNKVTEKGKYVELRCDPISGHTALYWYRQSLGQGPEFLIYFQGTGAADDSGLPNDRFFAVRPEGSVSTLKIQRTERGDSAVYLCASSSRAGAGELFFGEGSRLTVL.

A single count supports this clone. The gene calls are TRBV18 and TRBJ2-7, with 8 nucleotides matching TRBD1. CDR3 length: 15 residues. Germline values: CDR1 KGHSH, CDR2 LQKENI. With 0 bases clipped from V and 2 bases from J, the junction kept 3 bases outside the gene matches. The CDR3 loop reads CASSPPSQGAYEQYF. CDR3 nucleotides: TGTGCCAGCTCACCACCCTCACAGGGGGCCTACGAGCAGTACTTC.

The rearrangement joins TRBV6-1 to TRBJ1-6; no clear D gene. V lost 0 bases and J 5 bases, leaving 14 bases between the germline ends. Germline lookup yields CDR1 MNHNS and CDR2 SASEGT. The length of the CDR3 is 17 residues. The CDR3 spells CASSEAYAQADNSPLHF. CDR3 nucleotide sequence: TGTGCCAGCAGTGAAGCTTACGCACAAGCGGATAATTCACCCCTCCACTTT.

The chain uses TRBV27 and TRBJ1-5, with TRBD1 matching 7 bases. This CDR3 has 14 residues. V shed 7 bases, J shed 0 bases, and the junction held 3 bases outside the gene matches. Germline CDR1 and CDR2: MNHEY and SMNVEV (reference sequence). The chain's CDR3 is CASKGQLSNQPQHF. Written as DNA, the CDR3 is TGTGCCAGCAAGGGACAGCTTAGCAATCAGCCCCAGCATTTT.

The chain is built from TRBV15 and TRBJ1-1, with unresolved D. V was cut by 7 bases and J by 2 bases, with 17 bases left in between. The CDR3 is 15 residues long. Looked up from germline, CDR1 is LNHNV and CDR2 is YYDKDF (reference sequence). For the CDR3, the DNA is TGTGCCACCAAAGCTAACTCGGGGATTAACACTGAAGCTTTCTTT. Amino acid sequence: CATKANSGINTEAFF.

The CDR3 coding sequence is TGCGCCAGCAGCCAAGCAAGGAGAACTAGCGGTGGAGAGACCCAGTACTTC. As protein: CASSQARRTSGGETQYF. The V call is TRBV4-1, the J call TRBJ2-5; TRBD2 aligns across 8 bases. Trimming cost V 1 base and J 4 bases; bases outside gene matches: 11. This CDR3 is 17 amino acids long. CDR1 is MGHRA, CDR2 YSYEKL, per germline.

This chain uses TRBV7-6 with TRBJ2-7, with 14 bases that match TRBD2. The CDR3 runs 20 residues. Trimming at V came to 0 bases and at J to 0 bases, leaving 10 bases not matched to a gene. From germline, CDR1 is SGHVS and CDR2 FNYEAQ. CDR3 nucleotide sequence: TGTGCCAGCAGCTTAGCGGAGACTAGCGGGAGGGCCGGTGGCTCCTACGAGCAGTACTTC. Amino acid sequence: CASSLAETSGRAGGSYEQYF.

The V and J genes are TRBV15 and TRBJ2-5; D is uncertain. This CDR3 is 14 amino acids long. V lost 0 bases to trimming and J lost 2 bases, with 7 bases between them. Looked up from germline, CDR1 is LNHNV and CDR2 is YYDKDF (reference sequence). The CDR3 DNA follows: TGTGCCACCAGCAGAGATTATGCGCAAGAGACCCAGTACTTC. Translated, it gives CATSRDYAQETQYF.

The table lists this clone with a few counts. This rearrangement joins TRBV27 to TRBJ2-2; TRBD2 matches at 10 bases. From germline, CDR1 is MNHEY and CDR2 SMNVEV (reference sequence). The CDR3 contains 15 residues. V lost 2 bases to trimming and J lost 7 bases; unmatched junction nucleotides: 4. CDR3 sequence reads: CASSLTAGGVGELFF. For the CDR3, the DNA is TGTGCCAGCAGTTTAACAGCGGGAGGGGTCGGGGAGCTGTTTTTT.

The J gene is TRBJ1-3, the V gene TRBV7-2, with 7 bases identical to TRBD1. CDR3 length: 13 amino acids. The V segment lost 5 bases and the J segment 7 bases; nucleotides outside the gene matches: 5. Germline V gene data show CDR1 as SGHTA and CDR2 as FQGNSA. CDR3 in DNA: TGTGCCAGCAGCCTAAACAGGGGTAACACCATATATTTT. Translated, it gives CASSLNRGNTIYF.